Shown below are 5 T cell receptor beta chains from a single sample sequenced in a study of T cells in Graves' hyperthyroidism and ophthalmopathy. It was RNA transcripts that yielded the amplified TCR beta CDR3 regions. During a first-round RT-PCR of the TCR CDR3, the HTBI primer set was used. TCRdb processed the multiplex PCR reads anew with MiXCR; each CDR3 protein has one entry. The table lists approximately 370,000 distinct CDR3 sequences, about 15% of them singletons. Material for sequencing was blood. The receptors stem from a woman aged 25 to 39 with Graves' hyperthyroidism that later progressed to Graves' ophthalmopathy.

The V gene is TRBV6-2 or TRBV6-3, the J gene TRBJ1-5, with 9 bases matching TRBD1. Germline lookup yields CDR1 MNHEY and CDR2 SVGEGT. The CDR3 contains 16 residues. After removal of 6 bases from V and 4 bases from J, the junction contained 10 bases not matched to a gene. The CDR3 DNA follows: TGTGCCAGCAGAGACATTGGACAGGGGATAAATCAGCCCCAGCATTTT. Translation: CASRDIGQGINQPQHF.

This clonotype appeared many times. V usage is TRBV28 and J usage is TRBJ2-7; 8 bases align to TRBD2. Germline lookup yields CDR1 MDHEN and CDR2 SYDVKM. CDR3 size: 19 residues. With 5 bases clipped from V and 2 bases from J, the junction kept 20 bases outside the gene matches. CDR3 region: CASSLSAGVNDVRPYEQYF. In nucleotides, the CDR3 is TGTGCCAGCAGTCTTTCAGCGGGAGTCAACGACGTCAGGCCCTACGAGCAGTACTTC.

This clonotype was detected ten times or more. The chain has TRBV7-9 and TRBJ2-7; D is possibly TRBD1 (6 bases). Trimming took off 5 bases at V and 2 bases at J, with 13 bases between the two ends. From germline, CDR1 is SEHNR and CDR2 FQNEAQ (reference sequence). CDR3 length: 14 amino acids. The CDR3 sequence: CASSGGQRPYEQYF. CDR3 sequence (DNA): TGTGCCAGCAGCGGCGGACAGAGACCCTACGAGCAGTACTTC.

As concerns this clonotype: At one end the junction does not follow the germline gene, possibly because of a read error. This chain links TRBV6-5 with TRBJ1-1, with D perhaps TRBD1 (5 bases). Germline V lookup: CDR1 MNHEY, CDR2 SVGAGI. CDR3 length: 14 residues. The CDR3 spells CASSYQGRNTGAFF. CDR3 DNA: TGTGCCAGCAGTTATCAGGGAAGGAACACTGGAGCTTTCTTT.

There are many counts of this clonotype. This sequence joins TRBV30 and TRBJ2-1; D is unclear. The CDR3 has 14 residues. CDR1 and CDR2 from the germline V gene are GTSNPN and SVGIG (reference sequence). V was shortened by 3 bases and J by 6 bases, with 15 bases between the two germline ends. The CDR3 sequence is CAWRSYAVFNEQFF. As DNA, the CDR3 is TGTGCCTGGAGGTCTTACGCGGTCTTCAATGAGCAGTTCTTC.